The source of this TCR beta chain is a study of cytomegalovirus exposure and HLA in healthy donors. At the level of the study: The study placed about 81% of its roughly 430 genotyped donors in the Caucasian-associated ancestry cluster. The study's findings and limits: A later analysis showed that HLA-associated TCR beta chains had undergone more clonal expansion than equally common others. Published work reported that the classifier diagnosed cytomegalovirus status with high specificity and sensitivity.

In nominal health when sampled, donors likely had unrecorded immune exposures nonetheless. The PCR used 60 Vbeta and 13 Jbeta primers. Libraries were prepared by immunoSEQ multiplex PCR; TCRdb keeps only in-frame clonotypes and omits some of them. This table holds under 200,000 clones, 70% to 90% found once. In the case of this clone: Its antigen is as yet unknown.

The V gene lost 1 base and the J gene lost 6 bases, with 5 bases spanning the gap. CDR3 length: 12 amino acids. Germline CDR1 reads SGHTA; CDR2 reads FQGNSA. The V and J genes are TRBV7-2 and TRBJ2-3, with unresolved D. The sequence was collected from a woman between 25 and 40 years old in good health and CMV-seronegative. The specimen sequenced was PBMCs. CDR3 sequence: CASSLDLDTQYF. The CDR3 DNA sequence: TGTGCCAGCAGCTTAGATCTGGATACGCAGTATTTT.